The 21 T cell receptor beta chains presented below share a single source sample, sequenced in a study of vaccination effects on CD4 cells after COVID-19. The antigens these receptors bind are not known. TCRdb's copy holds only in-frame clones and misses some; the assay was immunoSEQ multiplex PCR. Of approximately 20,000 clones in the sample, roughly two thirds were seen once. Expansion with viral peptide pools was applied to antigen-specific CD4+ T cells by the ViraFEST assay prior to sequencing. Upon completion of roughly ten days in culture, CD4+ T cells were isolated. People in the vaccine group had not been infected with SARS-CoV-2 before, and their nucleocapsid antibodies were negative. Specimen: CD4+ T cells from PBMCs cultured with HCoV-NL63 spike peptides, collected before COVID-19 vaccination. The origin of the receptors is a human donor who received a COVID-19 vaccine.

The chain has TRBV7-9 and TRBJ1-2, with 9 bases that match TRBD1. Germline values: CDR1 SEHNR, CDR2 FQNEAQ (reference sequence). V trimming: 5 bases; J trimming: 8 bases; junction bases outside the gene matches: 9. This CDR3 has 14 amino acids. The CDR3 here is CASSQDRGWDGYTF. CDR3 DNA sequence: TGTGCCAGCAGCCAGGACAGGGGATGGGACGGCTACACCTTC.

Here the CDR3 reads CASSQDQASGGSTDTQYF. The CDR3 DNA sequence: TGTGCCAGCAGCCAAGATCAGGCTAGCGGGGGATCCACAGATACGCAGTATTTT. The chain carries TRBV14 and TRBJ2-3, with 10 bases aligning to TRBD2. Per germline, CDR1 SGHDN and CDR2 FVKESK. With 0 bases clipped from V and 2 bases from J, the junction kept 8 bases outside the gene matches. The CDR3 is made up of 18 amino acids.

The chain has TRBV9 and TRBJ2-1, with TRBD2 matching over 12 bases. The ends lost 0 bases at V and 10 bases at J; junction bases unmatched: 14. From germline, CDR1 is SGDLS and CDR2 YYNGEE. The CDR3 consists of 18 residues. The DNA for the CDR3 is TGTGCCAGCAGCGTAGGCCTAAGTTGGGGACTAGCGGGTAGCGAGCAGTTCTTC. This sequence encodes CASSVGLSWGLAGSEQFF.

The J gene is TRBJ1-1, the V gene TRBV29-1; no definite D call. The V end was cut by 3 bases, the J end by 0 bases, with 5 bases between. The CDR3 totals 12 residues. The germline V gene encodes CDR1 SQVTM and CDR2 ANQGSEA. The CDR3 region has the DNA TGCAGCGTTGAGGGATTGAACACTGAAGCTTTCTTT. Protein product: CSVEGLNTEAFF.

The genes are TRBV6-5 and TRBJ2-2; 8 bases agree with TRBD1. Per germline, CDR1 MNHEY and CDR2 SVGAGI. With V trimmed by 0 bases and J by 3 bases, 3 bases remained unmatched. The CDR3 is 16 residues long. This chain's CDR3 is CASSYSAGGYTGELFF. DNA for the CDR3: TGTGCCAGCAGTTACTCGGCAGGGGGCTACACCGGGGAGCTGTTTTTT.

The chain employs TRBV24-1 and TRBJ2-5; tentative D call: TRBD1 (6 bases). V lost 3 bases and J 2 bases, leaving 9 bases between the germline ends. The CDR3 spans 14 residues. From germline, CDR1 is KGHDR and CDR2 SFDVKD. Written as DNA, the CDR3 is TGTGCCACCAGTGATCCCAGGGGACAAGAGACCCAGTACTTC. Protein: CATSDPRGQETQYF.

The chain combines TRBV5-8 with TRBJ2-1; 13 nucleotides match TRBD2. Germline loops: CDR1 SGHTS, CDR2 YDEGEE. V shed 4 bases and J 1 base; nucleotides not matched to a gene: 2. The CDR3 has 16 amino acids. CDR3 sequence reads: CASSAGLAGSYNEQFF. CDR3 sequence (DNA): TGTGCCAGCAGCGCGGGACTAGCGGGATCCTACAATGAGCAGTTCTTC.

This chain connects TRBV7-2 to TRBJ1-4; D call uncertain. The germline gives CDR1 SGHTA, CDR2 FQGNSA. Between the trimmed V and J ends, which lost 4 bases and 11 bases, there was a span of 11 bases. This CDR3 region has 12 residues. The CDR3 region is CASSSLNTKLFF. The CDR3 coding sequence is TGTGCCAGCAGCTCCCTAAATACGAAACTGTTTTTT. Drawing the rest from reference TRBV7-2 and TRBJ1-4, the complete variable domain is GAGVSQSPSNKVTEKGKDVELRCDPISGHTALYWYRQSLGQGLEFLIYFQGNSAPDKSGLPSDRFSAERTGGSVSTLTIQRTQQEDSAVYLCASSSLNTKLFFGSGTQLSVL.

This chain uses TRBV19 with TRBJ1-2; possibly TRBD1 for D (6 bases). The length of the CDR3 is 13 residues. Germline V gene sequence: CDR1 LNHDA, CDR2 SQIVND (reference sequence). Between the trimmed V and J ends, which lost 7 bases and 12 bases, there was a span of 21 bases. CDR3 in amino acids: CASMVTGGQLNTF. DNA of the CDR3: TGTGCCAGTATGGTGACGGGCGGACAGCTAAACACCTTC.

The chain recombines TRBV6-5 with TRBJ1-1, with D hard to call. V was cut by 9 bases and J by 3 bases, with 14 bases left in between. CDR3 length: 13 amino acids. Germline loops: CDR1 MNHEY, CDR2 SVGAGI. CDR3 in DNA: TGTGCCAGTAGGGTACGACGGGACACTGAAGCTTTCTTT. It codes for CASRVRRDTEAFF.

The chain recombines TRBV13 with TRBJ1-2; D is perhaps TRBD1 (5 bases). Trimming shortened V by 5 bases and J by 5 bases, and 9 bases separated the two germline ends. CDR3 length: 12 amino acids. CDR1 and CDR2 from the germline V gene are PRHDT and FYEKMQ (reference sequence). CDR3 amino acids: CASSLGGYGYTF. Written as DNA, the CDR3 is TGTGCCAGCAGCCTGGGGGGATATGGCTACACCTTC.

The chain carries TRBV6-5 and TRBJ1-2; TRBD1 agrees at 8 bases. Germline V CDR1 and CDR2: MNHEY, SVGAGI. Trimming cost V 6 bases and J 1 base; bases outside gene matches: 7. The CDR3 spans 15 residues. The DNA of the CDR3 is TGTGCCAGCAGAGCACGGACAGGGCTTAACTATGGCTACACCTTC. This encodes CASRARTGLNYGYTF.

The rearrangement joins TRBV7-2 to TRBJ2-3; tentatively, D is TRBD2 (7 bases). The CDR3 consists of 18 residues. Trimming removed 1 base from V and 2 bases from J, with 19 bases in between. From germline, CDR1 is SGHTA and CDR2 FQGNSA. The CDR3 nucleotides read TGTGCCAGCAGCTTAGTCTGGTTAGGGGGGGGCTTCACAGATACGCAGTATTTT. Protein product: CASSLVWLGGGFTDTQYF.

This sequence joins TRBV5-4 and TRBJ1-2; TRBD1 matches at 7 bases. This CDR3 comprises 14 residues. The germline V gene has CDR1 SGHNT and CDR2 YYREEE (reference sequence). V trimming: 5 bases; J trimming: 6 bases; junction bases outside the gene matches: 10. CDR3 DNA: TGTGCCAGCAGTCCCGCGGGGACAGCAGATGGCTACACCTTC. This gives the protein CASSPAGTADGYTF. The complete variable domain, with remaining parts taken from reference TRBV5-4 and TRBJ1-2, reads ETGVTQSPTHLIKTRGQQVTLRCSSQSGHNTVSWYQQALGQGPQFIFQYYREEENGRGNFPPRFSGLQFPNYSSELNVNALELDDSALYLCASSPAGTADGYTFGSGTRLTVV.

V is TRBV6-5 and J is TRBJ2-1; D unresolved. Germline V gives CDR1 MNHEY, CDR2 SVGAGI. V lost 0 bases to trimming and J lost 1 base, with 7 bases between them. This CDR3 spans 15 amino acids. CDR3 nucleotides: TGTGCCAGCAGTTACTCGTGGGTTTCCTACAATGAGCAGTTCTTC. It specifies CASSYSWVSYNEQFF.

The chain's CDR3 is CASSDGTSGINEQFF. In DNA, the CDR3 is TGTGCCAGCAGTGACGGGACTAGCGGGATTAATGAGCAGTTCTTC. The chain recombines TRBV6-4 with TRBJ2-1, with TRBD2 identical over 13 bases. Germline values: CDR1 MRHNA, CDR2 SNTAGT. The CDR3 is 15 residues long. J gave up 7 bases and V 2 bases, and 2 bases lay outside the gene matches.

This clone was observed a few times. The chain links TRBV6-1 to TRBJ1-2; D remains unclear. V was cut by 3 bases and J by 4 bases, with 6 bases left in between. The V gene's germline CDR1 is MNHNS and CDR2 SASEGT. This CDR3 region has 12 residues. CDR3: CASSDSGYGYTF. The CDR3 coding sequence is TGTGCCAGCAGTGATTCCGGCTATGGCTACACCTTC.

This sequence joins TRBV2 and TRBJ2-4; TRBD1 matches 7 bases. V was pared by 2 bases and J by 0 bases, with 7 bases of the junction left unmatched. The CDR3 is 17 amino acids. Germline CDR1 reads SNHLY; CDR2 reads FYNNEI. CDR3 DNA sequence: TGTGCCAGCAGTGAAAAGGGGGCAGGGATAGCCAAAAACATTCAGTACTTC. It is translated as CASSEKGAGIAKNIQYF. Supplemented by reference TRBV2 and TRBJ2-4, the full variable domain reads EPEVTQTPSHQVTQMGQEVILRCVPISNHLYFYWYRQILGQKVEFLVSFYNNEISEKSEIFDDQFSVERPDGSNFTLKIRSTKLEDSAMYFCASSEKGAGIAKNIQYFGAGTRLSVL.

This chain connects TRBV3-1 (or the pseudogene TRBV3-2) to TRBJ2-3, with 12 positions matching TRBD2. J lost 1 base, V lost 4 bases, and 3 bases had no gene match. The germline V gene encodes CDR1 LGHDT and CDR2 YNNKEL (reference sequence). The CDR3 is made up of 16 amino acids. The DNA of the CDR3 is TGTGCCAGCAGCCGGACTAGCGGGAAGGGCACAGATACGCAGTATTTT. Translated, it gives CASSRTSGKGTDTQYF.

This clone has only a few counts. J is TRBJ1-4 and V is TRBV5-1; D perhaps matches TRBD1 (5 bases). CDR1 and CDR2 from the germline V gene are SGHRS and YFSETQ. This CDR3 is built from 15 residues. V lost 0 bases and J lost 3, with 9 bases in between. The DNA for the CDR3 is TGCGCCAGCAGCTTGGCGGGGGGTCCTAATGAAAAACTGTTTTTT. Translated, it gives CASSLAGGPNEKLFF.

The chain combines TRBV5-5 with TRBJ1-1; D is ambiguous. Per the germline V gene, CDR1 is SGHKS and CDR2 is YYEKEE (reference sequence). CDR3 length: 14 residues. The ends were cut back, 0 bases at V and 2 bases at J, with 8 bases in the middle. The CDR3 is CASSLDRVNTEAFF. CDR3 nucleotide sequence: TGTGCCAGCAGCTTGGACAGAGTCAACACTGAAGCTTTCTTT.